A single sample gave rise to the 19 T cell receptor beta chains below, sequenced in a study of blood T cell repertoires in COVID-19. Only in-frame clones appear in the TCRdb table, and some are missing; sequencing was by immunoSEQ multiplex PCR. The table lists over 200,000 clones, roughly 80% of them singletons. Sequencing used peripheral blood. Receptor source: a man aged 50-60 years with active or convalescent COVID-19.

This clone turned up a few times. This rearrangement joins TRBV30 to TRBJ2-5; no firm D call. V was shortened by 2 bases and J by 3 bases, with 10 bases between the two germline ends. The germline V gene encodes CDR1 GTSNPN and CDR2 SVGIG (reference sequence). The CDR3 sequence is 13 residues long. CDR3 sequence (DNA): TGTGCCTGGAGTCACCAAGGAGAAGAGACCCAGTACTTC. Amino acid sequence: CAWSHQGEETQYF.

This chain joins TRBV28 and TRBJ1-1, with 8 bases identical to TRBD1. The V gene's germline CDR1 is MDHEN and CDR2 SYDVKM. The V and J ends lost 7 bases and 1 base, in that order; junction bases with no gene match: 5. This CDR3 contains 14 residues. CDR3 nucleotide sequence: TGTGCCAGCATCGTGACAGGGGCGAACACTGAAGCTTTCTTT. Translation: CASIVTGANTEAFF. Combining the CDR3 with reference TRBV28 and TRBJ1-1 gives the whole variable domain DVKVTQSSRYLVKRTGEKVFLECVQDMDHENMFWYRQDPGLGLRLIYFSYDVKMKEKGDIPEGYSVSREKKERFSLILESASTNQTSMYLCASIVTGANTEAFFGQGTRLTVV.

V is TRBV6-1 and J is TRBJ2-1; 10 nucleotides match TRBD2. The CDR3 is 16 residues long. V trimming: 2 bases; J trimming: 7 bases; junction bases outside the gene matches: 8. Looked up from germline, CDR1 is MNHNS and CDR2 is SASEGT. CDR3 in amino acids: CASSETSGAPGNEQFF. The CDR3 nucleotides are TGTGCCAGCAGTGAAACTAGCGGGGCCCCGGGGAATGAGCAGTTCTTC.

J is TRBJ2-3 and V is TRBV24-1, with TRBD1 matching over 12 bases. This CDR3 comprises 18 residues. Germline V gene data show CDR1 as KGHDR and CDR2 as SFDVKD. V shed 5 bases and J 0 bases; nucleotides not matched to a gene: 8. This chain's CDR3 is CATSGGQGASPSTDTQYF. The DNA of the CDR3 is TGTGCCACCAGTGGGGGACAGGGGGCCTCACCTAGCACAGATACGCAGTATTTT.

CDR3 residues: CASSLAPGGGKTDTQYF. DNA of the CDR3: TGTGCCAGCAGCTTAGCACCCGGCGGGGGGAAGACAGATACGCAGTATTTT. The rearrangement links TRBV7-3 to TRBJ2-3; TRBD2 agrees at 8 bases. The CDR3 is made up of 17 amino acids. The germline gives CDR1 SGHTA, CDR2 FQGTGA. V dropped 2 bases and J dropped 3; count of bases not matched to a gene: 10.

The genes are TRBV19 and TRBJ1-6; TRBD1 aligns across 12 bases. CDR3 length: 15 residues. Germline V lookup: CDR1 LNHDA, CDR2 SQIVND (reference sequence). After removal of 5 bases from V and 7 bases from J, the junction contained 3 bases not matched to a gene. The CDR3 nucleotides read TGTGCCAGTAGTGGGGGACAGGGGGCGAATTCACCCCTCCACTTT. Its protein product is CASSGGQGANSPLHF.

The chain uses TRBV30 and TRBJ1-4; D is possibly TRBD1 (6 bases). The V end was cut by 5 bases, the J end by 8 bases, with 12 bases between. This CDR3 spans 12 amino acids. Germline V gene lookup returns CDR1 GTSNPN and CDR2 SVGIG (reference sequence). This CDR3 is CAWAGDEEKLFF. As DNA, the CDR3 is TGTGCCTGGGCAGGGGACGAAGAAAAACTGTTTTTT.

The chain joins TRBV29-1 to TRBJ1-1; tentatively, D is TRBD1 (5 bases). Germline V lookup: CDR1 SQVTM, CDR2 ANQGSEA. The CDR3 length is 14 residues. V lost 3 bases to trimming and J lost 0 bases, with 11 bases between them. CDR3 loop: CSVDGEGMNTEAFF. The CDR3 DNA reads TGCAGCGTTGACGGGGAGGGGATGAACACTGAAGCTTTCTTT.

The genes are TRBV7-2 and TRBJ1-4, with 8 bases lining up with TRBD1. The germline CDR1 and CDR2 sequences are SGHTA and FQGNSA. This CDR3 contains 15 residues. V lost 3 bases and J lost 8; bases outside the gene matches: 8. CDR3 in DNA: TGTGCCAGCAGCTTTTACACAGGGGGTAACGAAAAACTGTTTTTT. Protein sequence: CASSFYTGGNEKLFF.

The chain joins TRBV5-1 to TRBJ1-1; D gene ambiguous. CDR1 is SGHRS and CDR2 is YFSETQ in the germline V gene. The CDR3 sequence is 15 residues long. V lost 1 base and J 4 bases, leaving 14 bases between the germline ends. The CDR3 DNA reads TGCGCCAGCAGCTTGTTGGAGGGCGCGATCACTGAAGCTTTCTTT. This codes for CASSLLEGAITEAFF.

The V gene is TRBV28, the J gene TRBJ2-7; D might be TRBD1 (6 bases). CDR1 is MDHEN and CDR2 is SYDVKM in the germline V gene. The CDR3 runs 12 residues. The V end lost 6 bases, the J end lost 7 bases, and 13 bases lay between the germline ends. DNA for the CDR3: TGTGCCAGCAGCTCCAGGGGCGATGAGCAGTACTTC. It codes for CASSSRGDEQYF.

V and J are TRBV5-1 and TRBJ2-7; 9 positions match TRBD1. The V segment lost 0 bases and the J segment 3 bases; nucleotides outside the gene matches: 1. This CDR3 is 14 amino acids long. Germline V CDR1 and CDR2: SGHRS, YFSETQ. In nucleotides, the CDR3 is TGCGCCAGCAGCTTGGCGGACAGGGGCTACGAGCAGTACTTC. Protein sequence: CASSLADRGYEQYF.

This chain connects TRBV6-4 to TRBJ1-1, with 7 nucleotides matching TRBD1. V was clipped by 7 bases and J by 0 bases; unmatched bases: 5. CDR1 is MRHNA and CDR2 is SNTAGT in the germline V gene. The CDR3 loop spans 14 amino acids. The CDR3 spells CASKMDRLNTEAFF. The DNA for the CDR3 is TGTGCCAGCAAAATGGACAGGCTGAACACTGAAGCTTTCTTT.

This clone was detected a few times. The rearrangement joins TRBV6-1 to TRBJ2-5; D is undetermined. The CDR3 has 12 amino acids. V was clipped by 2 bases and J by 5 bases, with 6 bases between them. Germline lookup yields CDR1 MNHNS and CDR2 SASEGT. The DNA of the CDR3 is TGTGCCAGCAGTGAATTTTCGGAGACCCAGTACTTC. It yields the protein CASSEFSETQYF.

CDR3 in amino acids: CASSQEWVGLTEQFF. CDR3 coding DNA: TGTGCCAGCAGCCAAGAATGGGTGGGACTAACTGAGCAGTTCTTC. The V gene is TRBV4-2, the J gene TRBJ2-1; 7 bases agree with TRBD2. This CDR3 has 15 amino acids. Germline CDR1 LGHNA, CDR2 YNFKEQ. V trimming: 0 bases; J trimming: 9 bases; junction bases outside the gene matches: 8.

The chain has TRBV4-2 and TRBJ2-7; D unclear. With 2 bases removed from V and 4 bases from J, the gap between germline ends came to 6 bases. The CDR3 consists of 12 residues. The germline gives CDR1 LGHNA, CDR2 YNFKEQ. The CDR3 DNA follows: TGTGCCAGCAGCCAAAATAGATACGAGCAGTACTTC. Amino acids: CASSQNRYEQYF.

As DNA, the CDR3 is TGTGCCAGCAGCTTGTCAGGGGTAAGAGTATTAAGCAATCAGCCCCAGCATTTT. Its protein product is CASSLSGVRVLSNQPQHF. The V and J genes are TRBV7-4 and TRBJ1-5, with D possibly being TRBD1 (6 bases). The CDR3 is 18 residues long. The germline V gene encodes CDR1 SGHVT and CDR2 SQSDAQ. Trimming took off 3 bases at V and 1 base at J, with 19 bases between the two ends.

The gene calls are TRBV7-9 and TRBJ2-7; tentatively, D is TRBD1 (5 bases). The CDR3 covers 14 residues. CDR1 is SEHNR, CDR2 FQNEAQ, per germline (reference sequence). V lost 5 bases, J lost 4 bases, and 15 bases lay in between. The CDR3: CASSPPDTEYEQYF. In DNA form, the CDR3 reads TGTGCCAGCAGCCCCCCGGACACCGAGTACGAGCAGTACTTC.

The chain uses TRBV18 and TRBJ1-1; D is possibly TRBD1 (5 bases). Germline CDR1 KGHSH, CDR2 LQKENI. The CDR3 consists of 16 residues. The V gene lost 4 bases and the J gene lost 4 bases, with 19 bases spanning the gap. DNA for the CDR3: TGTGCCAGCTCACGGGGCAGGGATAGGCTCGGCACTGAAGCTTTCTTT. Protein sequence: CASSRGRDRLGTEAFF.